The 30 T cell receptor beta chains listed next were all sequenced from one sample in a study of human T cells and chemical hapten exposure. MiXCR, run by TCRdb on the RACE reads, gives a single entry per CDR3 protein. The sample records around 380,000 distinct CDR3 sequences, more than 4.5% being singletons. Time point meaning: patch test 1, 2 weeks after DPC sensitization. The sample's treatment: therapeutic diphenylcyclopropenone sensitization with weekly scalp DPC. Sequenced here: whole blood, sampled in connection with sensitization to the hapten diphenylcyclopropenone (DPC). Receptors originate from a woman aged 45-65 years with alopecia areata. Some clones in this sample may be carry-over from other donors' samples.

The J gene is TRBJ2-4, the V gene TRBV27; tentatively, D is TRBD2 (6 bases). The germline gives CDR1 MNHEY, CDR2 SMNVEV (reference sequence). With 8 bases removed from V and 3 bases from J, the gap between germline ends came to 11 bases. This CDR3 is 13 amino acids long. CDR3: CASRDSYKNIQYF. In DNA form, the CDR3 reads TGTGCCAGCCGGGACTCCTACAAAAACATTCAGTACTTC.

This clonotype was counted ten times or more. The junction does not match germline at one end; this may be a read error. The chain is built from TRBV9 and TRBJ1-1, with D uncertain. CDR1 and CDR2 (germline): SGDLS, YYNGEE. The CDR3 spans 11 residues. CDR3 in amino acids: CASNSLTHLVW. The CDR3 DNA follows: TGTGCCAGCAACTCTTTAACCCACCTGGTCTGG.

This clonotype appeared many times. The chain couples TRBV20-1 to TRBJ1-4, with a possible D match to TRBD1 (6 bases). CDR3 length equals 12 residues. Germline CDR1 and CDR2: DFQATT and SNEGSKA (reference sequence). Trimming removed 1 base at V and 9 bases at J, with 9 bases between. The CDR3 is CSARADSQKLFF. CDR3 sequence (DNA): TGCAGTGCTAGAGCGGACAGCCAAAAACTGTTTTTT.

The chain combines TRBV12-3 or TRBV12-4 with TRBJ1-1; the D is unclear. CDR3 length: 15 amino acids. V lost 4 bases to trimming and J lost 3 bases, with 15 bases between them. In nucleotides, the CDR3 is TGTGCCAGCAGTTCTCTCCTGGCCGGGGACACTGAAGCTTTCTTT. Translation gives CASSSLLAGDTEAFF.

This clonotype was observed at least ten times. The chain uses TRBV11-2 and TRBJ2-1; the D gene is possibly TRBD2 (6 bases). Germline values: CDR1 SGHAT, CDR2 FQNNGV. Trimming removed 1 base from V and 9 bases from J, with 13 bases in between. This CDR3 has 14 residues. CDR3 in DNA: TGTGCCAGCAGCTTAGGGCGTGACGGGGGTGAGCAGTTCTTC. This gives the protein CASSLGRDGGEQFF.

The table lists this clonotype with a few counts. The chain carries TRBV3-1 and TRBJ2-7, with 13 bases identical to TRBD2. The V and J ends lost 4 bases and 5 bases, in that order; junction bases with no gene match: 8. Germline loops: CDR1 LGHDT, CDR2 YNNKEL (reference sequence). There are 16 residues in the CDR3. This CDR3 reads CASSPGLAGVFNEQYF. DNA of the CDR3: TGTGCCAGCAGCCCAGGACTAGCGGGAGTATTCAACGAGCAGTACTTC.

This chain uses TRBV12-3 or TRBV12-4 with TRBJ1-6; D gene uncertain. The length of the CDR3 is 11 residues. Trimming took 4 bases from V and 16 from J, leaving 11 bases between them. CDR3 sequence (DNA): TGTGCCAGCAGTTCCGGGTTTCAGCTCCACTTT. It encodes CASSSGFQLHF.

This clonotype has a handful of counts. V is TRBV7-2 and J is TRBJ2-3; TRBD1 is a possible D gene (6 bases). Trimming cost V 2 bases and J 1 base, with 7 bases left between them. The CDR3 is 14 amino acids. Per the germline V gene, CDR1 is SGHTA and CDR2 is FQGNSA. The CDR3 spells CASSLQGRTDTQYF. As DNA, the CDR3 is TGTGCCAGCAGCTTACAGGGGCGCACAGATACGCAGTATTTT. Filled out from reference TRBV7-2 and TRBJ2-3, the complete variable domain reads GAGVSQSPSNKVTEKGKDVELRCDPISGHTALYWYRQSLGQGLEFLIYFQGNSAPDKSGLPSDRFSAERTGGSVSTLTIQRTQQEDSAVYLCASSLQGRTDTQYFGPGTRLTVL.

This clonotype has a count of ten or more. The gene calls are TRBV3-1 and TRBJ1-6; no clear D gene. V was trimmed by 0 bases and J by 9 bases, leaving 21 bases between them. This CDR3 spans 18 amino acids. CDR1 LGHDT and CDR2 YNNKEL come from the germline V gene (reference sequence). CDR3 bases: TGTGCCAGCAGCCAAGATTATCCTTTGGGTTCCTCCGGTTCACCCCTCCACTTT. It translates to CASSQDYPLGSSGSPLHF. Based on the CDR3 plus reference TRBV3-1 and TRBJ1-6, the full variable domain is DTAVSQTPKYLVTQMGNDKSIKCEQNLGHDTMYWYKQDSKKFLKIMFSYNNKELIINETVPNRFSPKSPDKAHLNLHINSLELGDSAVYFCASSQDYPLGSSGSPLHFGNGTRLTVT.

This clonotype was counted ten times or more. J is TRBJ1-3 and V is TRBV6-1; the D gene is possibly TRBD1 (5 bases). CDR3 length equals 14 residues. Trimming took 4 bases from V and 3 from J, leaving 10 bases between them. CDR1 and CDR2 (germline): MNHNS, SASEGT. The CDR3 sequence is CASSVRDGGNTIYF. The CDR3 region has the DNA TGTGCCAGCAGTGTGCGGGACGGTGGAAACACCATATATTTT.

This clonotype was recorded at least ten times. This chain connects TRBV29-1 to TRBJ2-3; no clear D. CDR3 length: 13 residues. V was shortened by 5 bases and J by 0 bases, with 9 bases between the two germline ends. Germline V gene sequence: CDR1 SQVTM, CDR2 ANQGSEA. CDR3 loop: CSVKRGSTDTQYF. The CDR3 DNA is TGCAGCGTTAAGCGCGGCAGCACAGATACGCAGTATTTT.

This clonotype was detected ten times or more. The chain uses TRBV5-1 and TRBJ1-1; a weak D match, TRBD1 (5 bases). The V gene's germline CDR1 is SGHRS and CDR2 YFSETQ. CDR3 size: 14 residues. V was cut by 4 bases and J by 2 bases, with 12 bases left in between. The CDR3 nucleotides read TGCGCCAGCAGCCTCCAGGACAAAAACACTGAAGCTTTCTTT. Its protein product is CASSLQDKNTEAFF. The variable domain in full, with the rest retrieved from reference TRBV5-1 and TRBJ1-1, is KAGVTQTPRYLIKTRGQQVTLSCSPISGHRSVSWYQQTPGQGLQFLFEYFSETQRNKGNFPGRFSGRQFSNSRSEMNVSTLELGDSALYLCASSLQDKNTEAFFGQGTRLTVV.

This clonotype has a handful of counts. The genes are TRBV4-1 and TRBJ2-1; 12 nucleotides agree with TRBD2. This CDR3 region has 16 residues. Germline trimming cut 4 bases from V and 3 bases from J; bases unmatched to any gene: 4. The germline V gene encodes CDR1 MGHRA and CDR2 YSYEKL. The CDR3 sequence: CASSRASGGDYNEQFF. The CDR3 DNA reads as TGCGCCAGCAGCCGAGCTAGCGGGGGGGACTACAATGAGCAGTTCTTC.

This clonotype was counted at least ten times. The chain uses TRBV12-5 and TRBJ2-5; D is possibly TRBD2 (8 bases). The CDR3 contains 18 residues. Germline values: CDR1 LGHNT, CDR2 FRNRAP. The V gene lost 6 bases and the J gene lost 1 base, with 24 bases spanning the gap. The CDR3 sequence is CASGPGTANGLAQETQYF. The CDR3 region has the DNA TGTGCTAGTGGACCAGGGACAGCCAATGGACTAGCCCAAGAGACCCAGTACTTC.

The V gene is TRBV12-3 or TRBV12-4, the J gene TRBJ2-2; D is perhaps TRBD2 (6 bases). The length of the CDR3 is 13 residues. Trimming removed 6 bases at V and 4 bases at J, with 9 bases between. CDR3: CASSPTSTGELFF. The CDR3 bases are TGTGCCAGCAGCCCGACTAGCACCGGGGAGCTGTTTTTT.

This clonotype was seen many times. The genes are TRBV7-2 and TRBJ2-3; 9 positions match TRBD2. The germline V gene encodes CDR1 SGHTA and CDR2 FQGNSA. Losses at the gene ends were 5 bases for V and 4 bases for J; bases not matched to a gene: 10. The CDR3 has 16 amino acids. CDR3 sequence (DNA): TGTGCCAGCAGCCCGGGACTAGCTGTTGGCCCAGATACGCAGTATTTT. This codes for CASSPGLAVGPDTQYF.

This clonotype has a count of ten or more. This chain connects TRBV7-9 to TRBJ2-3; 8 nucleotides line up with TRBD2. V lost 5 bases and J lost 0; bases outside the gene matches: 4. Per germline, CDR1 SEHNR and CDR2 FQNEAQ (reference sequence). The CDR3 runs 15 residues. The CDR3: CASSDTSGSTDTQYF. CDR3 DNA: TGTGCCAGCAGCGATACTAGCGGTAGCACAGATACGCAGTATTTT.

This clonotype was seen many times. The J gene is TRBJ1-1, the V gene TRBV7-8, with D possibly matching TRBD1 (6 bases). The germline V gene encodes CDR1 SGHVS and CDR2 FQNEAQ. Trimming shortened V by 4 bases and J by 5 bases, and 11 bases separated the two germline ends. This CDR3 contains 13 residues. The CDR3 here is CASSSLGGTEAFF. For the CDR3, the DNA is TGTGCCAGCAGCTCCCTAGGGGGAACTGAAGCTTTCTTT.

V gene TRBV6-1 combines with J gene TRBJ2-7, with D hard to call. Germline V CDR1 and CDR2: MNHNS, SASEGT. The V end lost 1 base, the J end lost 3 bases, and 13 bases lay between the germline ends. CDR3 length equals 15 residues. Here the CDR3 reads CASSEVGTVSYEQYF. The CDR3 bases are TGTGCCAGCAGTGAAGTCGGCACGGTAAGCTACGAGCAGTACTTC.

The chain links TRBV5-1 to TRBJ2-3; TRBD2 matches at 7 bases. V gave up 0 bases and J gave up 8 bases; unmatched junction bases: 3. Germline V gene lookup returns CDR1 SGHRS and CDR2 YFSETQ. The CDR3 is made up of 13 amino acids. CDR3 amino acids: CASSLDGEGTQYF. The CDR3 bases are TGCGCCAGCAGCTTGGATGGGGAGGGTACGCAGTATTTT.

This clonotype was picked up a small number of times. This may be a read error, as it is one base from a much larger clone. This chain links TRBV6-2 or TRBV6-3 with TRBJ2-1; 12 bases align to TRBD2. The trim removed 5 bases at V and 2 bases at J, leaving 1 base unmatched. Per the germline V gene, CDR1 is MNHEY and CDR2 is SVGEGT. The CDR3 runs 15 residues. CDR3 region: CASSRLAGAYNEQFF. CDR3 in DNA: TGTGCCAGCAGTCGACTAGCGGGAGCCTACAATGAGCAGTTCTTC.

Comments on this clonotype: This may be a read error, as it is one base from a much larger clone. The gene calls are TRBV27 and TRBJ2-7, with D unresolved. V lost 7 bases and J 0 bases, leaving 13 bases between the germline ends. CDR3 size: 14 residues. CDR1 MNHEY and CDR2 SMNVEV come from the germline V gene (reference sequence). In nucleotides, the CDR3 is TGTGCCAGCACCTCCGTGACATCCTCCTACGAGCAGTACTTC. It codes for CASTSVTSSYEQYF.

V and J are TRBV9 and TRBJ2-2, with D perhaps given as TRBD1 or TRBD2 (5 bases each). Between the trimmed V and J ends, which lost 0 bases and 2 bases, there was a span of 17 bases. The CDR3 contains 18 residues. The germline CDR1 and CDR2 sequences are SGDLS and YYNGEE. The CDR3 loop reads CASSVVPLDGGNTGELFF. CDR3 coding DNA: TGTGCCAGCAGCGTAGTTCCCCTCGATGGGGGTAACACCGGGGAGCTGTTTTTT.

This sequence joins TRBV29-1 and TRBJ1-4; D gene uncertain. CDR1 and CDR2 (germline): SQVTM, ANQGSEA. Between the trimmed V and J ends, which lost 4 bases and 4 bases, there was a span of 7 bases. The CDR3 loop spans 12 amino acids. The CDR3 protein is CSVGAVNEKLFF. Written as DNA, the CDR3 is TGCAGCGTTGGGGCGGTTAATGAAAAACTGTTTTTT.

In its sample, this clonotype was seen many times. The CDR3 reads CASSRISGGSYNEQFF. In nucleotides, the CDR3 is TGTGCCAGCAGCCGGATCAGCGGGGGCTCCTACAATGAGCAGTTCTTC. The J gene is TRBJ2-1, the V gene TRBV7-2, with 8 bases aligning to TRBD2. The CDR3 has 16 residues. The V segment lost 5 bases and the J segment 0 bases; nucleotides outside the gene matches: 6. Per germline, CDR1 SGHTA and CDR2 FQGNSA.

This clonotype was counted at least ten times. V and J are TRBV4-1 and TRBJ1-5; D not certain. Germline CDR1 and CDR2: MGHRA and YSYEKL. This CDR3 is 15 amino acids long. Trimming left V 3 bases short and J 4 bases short, with 13 bases between. CDR3 DNA: TGCGCCAGCAGCCACCCGGGTCTAGGGAATCAGCCCCAGCATTTT. This gives the protein CASSHPGLGNQPQHF.

The chain is built from TRBV7-2 and TRBJ1-4, with D possibly being TRBD1 (6 bases). Germline V gene sequence: CDR1 SGHTA, CDR2 FQGNSA. V lost 5 bases, J lost 4 bases, and 14 bases lay in between. The CDR3 extends over 15 amino acids. CDR3 in DNA: TGTGCCAGCAGCCCCAGCGGACAGATTAATGAAAAACTGTTTTTT. This translates into CASSPSGQINEKLFF.

This clonotype is a singleton in its sample. A read error is possible here, since a much larger clone lies one base away. This rearrangement joins TRBV3-1 to TRBJ2-5; 11 bases line up with TRBD2. The germline CDR1 and CDR2 sequences are LGHDT and YNNKEL (reference sequence). The CDR3 consists of 18 residues. The CDR3: CACSPLAGGVGGKETQYF. The CDR3 nucleotides are TGTGCCTGCAGCCCGCTAGCGGGAGGCGTCGGTGGTAAGGAGACCCAGTACTTC.

This clonotype was seen at least ten times. The chain employs TRBV4-3 and TRBJ2-3; perhaps TRBD2 as D (7 bases). The germline V gene encodes CDR1 LGHNA and CDR2 YSLEER. V lost 1 base, J lost 3 bases, and 14 bases lay in between. This CDR3 contains 16 residues. This CDR3 is CASSQGEGRGTDTQYF. In DNA, the CDR3 is TGCGCCAGCAGCCAAGGGGAGGGGAGGGGGACAGATACGCAGTATTTT.

This clonotype was seen ten or more times. The chain recombines TRBV6-6 with TRBJ1-5; D remains unclear. The V and J ends lost 3 bases and 0 bases respectively, with 6 bases between them. Germline CDR1 reads MNHNY; CDR2 reads SVGAGI (reference sequence). The CDR3 is made up of 14 amino acids. CDR3 in amino acids: CASSYQDSNQPQHF. CDR3 sequence (DNA): TGTGCCAGCAGTTATCAGGATAGCAATCAGCCCCAGCATTTT.